Included here is one T cell receptor (beta chain) sequence, with context. Its antigen is as yet unknown. Genomic DNA from each subset was divided evenly over several immunoSEQ plates. The assay was immunoSEQ multiplex PCR, and TCRdb's table has in-frame clones only and misses some. The sample holds millions of clones; 85% to 95% are singletons and the top ten take 0.1% to 0.15%. The entry originates in a study of shared clonotypes between healthy human individuals. Study in general: The study drew on a couple of women and a few men aged 18 to 49 as donors.

Points from the study as a whole: It was the non-shared clonotypes that had lower generation probabilities than clonotypes shared by all four donors.

CDR3 size: 13 residues. The V and J ends lost 4 bases and 10 bases respectively, with 15 bases between them. Germline-derived CDR1 and CDR2 are MDHEN and SYDVKM. Only Caucasian adults living in Nashville, Tennessee made up the donor group. Material: naive CD4+ T cells sorted from blood. Stated subset: CD45RA+ positively selected. The rearrangement joins TRBV28 to TRBJ2-3, with D maybe TRBD2 (5 bases). The source is a man aged 18 to 30 in good health. CDR3 loop: CASSSFRLGAQYF. The CDR3, as DNA: TGTGCCAGCAGTTCCTTCAGACTGGGAGCGCAGTATTTT.